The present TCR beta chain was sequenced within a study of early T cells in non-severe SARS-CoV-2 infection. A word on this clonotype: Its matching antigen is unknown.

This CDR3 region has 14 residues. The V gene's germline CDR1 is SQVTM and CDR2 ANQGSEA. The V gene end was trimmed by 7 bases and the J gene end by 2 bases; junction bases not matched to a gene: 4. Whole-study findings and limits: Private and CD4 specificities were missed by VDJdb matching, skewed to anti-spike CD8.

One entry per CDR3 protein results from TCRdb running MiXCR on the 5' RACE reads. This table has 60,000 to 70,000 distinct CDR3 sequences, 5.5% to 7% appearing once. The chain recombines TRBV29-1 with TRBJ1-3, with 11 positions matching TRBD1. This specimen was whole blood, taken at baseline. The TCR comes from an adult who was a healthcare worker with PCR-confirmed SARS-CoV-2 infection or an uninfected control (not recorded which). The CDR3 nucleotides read TGCAGCGCCTGGGACAGGGGGGCTGGAAACACCATATATTTT. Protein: CSAWDRGAGNTIYF.